This T cell receptor (beta chain) appears in the sequencing data of a study of T cell changes during pregnancy in multiple sclerosis. From germline, CDR1 is SGDLS and CDR2 YYNGEE. The CDR3 covers 16 residues. V was clipped by 0 bases and J by 5 bases; unmatched bases: 7. This table comes from immunoSEQ multiplex PCR, and its TCRdb copy is limited to in-frame clones, with some not included. The repertoire holds approximately 30,000 clones, with around 86% as singletons. This chain uses TRBV9 with TRBJ2-1; 8 bases line up with TRBD2. The material was CD4+ T cells from peripheral blood mononuclear cells, obtained in the first trimester of pregnancy. The sequence derives from a female donor in good health, enrolled as a control in a pregnancy study. DNA for the CDR3: TGTGCCAGCAGCGTAGAAAGCAGCGGGAGTAACAATGAGCAGTTCTTC. Residues: CASSVESSGSNNEQFF.